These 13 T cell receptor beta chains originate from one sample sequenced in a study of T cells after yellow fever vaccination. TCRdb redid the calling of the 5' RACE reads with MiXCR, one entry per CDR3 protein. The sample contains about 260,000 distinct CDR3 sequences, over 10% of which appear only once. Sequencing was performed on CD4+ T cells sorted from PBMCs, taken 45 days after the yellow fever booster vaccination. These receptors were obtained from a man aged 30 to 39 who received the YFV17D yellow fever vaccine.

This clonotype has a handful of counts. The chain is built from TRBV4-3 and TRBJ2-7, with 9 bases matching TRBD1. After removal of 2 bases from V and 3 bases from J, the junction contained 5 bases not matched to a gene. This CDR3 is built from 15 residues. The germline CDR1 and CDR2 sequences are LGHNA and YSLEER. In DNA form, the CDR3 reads TGCGCCAGCAGCCAAATCACAGGGGGCCTCTACGAGCAGTACTTC. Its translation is CASSQITGGLYEQYF.

CDR3 protein: CASSLLAISPPDTQYF. The CDR3 DNA reads as TGTGCCAGCAGCTTATTAGCGATTTCCCCCCCAGATACGCAGTATTTT. This chain joins TRBV7-6 and TRBJ2-3, with D possibly TRBD2 on 5 matching bases. Trimming removed 2 bases from V and 4 bases from J, with 16 bases in between. CDR3 length: 16 amino acids. Germline-derived CDR1 and CDR2 are SGHVS and FNYEAQ.

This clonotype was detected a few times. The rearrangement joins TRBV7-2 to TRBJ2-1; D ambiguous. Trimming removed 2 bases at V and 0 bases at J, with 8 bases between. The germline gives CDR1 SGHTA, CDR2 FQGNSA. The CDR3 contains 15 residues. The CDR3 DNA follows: TGTGCCAGCAGCTTACTAGGTCTCTCCTACAATGAGCAGTTCTTC. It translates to CASSLLGLSYNEQFF.

CDR3 nucleotides: TGCGCCAGCAGTGGCGGGAGGGCCCCCTACAATGAGCAGTTCTTC. This sequence encodes CASSGGRAPYNEQFF. The J gene is TRBJ2-1, the V gene TRBV5-1, with 9 bases fitting TRBD2. This CDR3 is built from 15 residues. The germline V gene encodes CDR1 SGHRS and CDR2 YFSETQ. V was clipped by 5 bases and J by 2 bases; unmatched bases: 5.

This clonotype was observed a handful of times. The CDR3 here is CASRHEREVTDTQYF. In DNA, the CDR3 is TGTGCCAGCAGGCACGAGCGGGAGGTTACAGATACGCAGTATTTT. The rearrangement joins TRBV12-3 or TRBV12-4 to TRBJ2-3, with 9 bases fitting TRBD2. CDR3 size: 15 residues. V trimming: 6 bases; J trimming: 3 bases; junction bases outside the gene matches: 7.

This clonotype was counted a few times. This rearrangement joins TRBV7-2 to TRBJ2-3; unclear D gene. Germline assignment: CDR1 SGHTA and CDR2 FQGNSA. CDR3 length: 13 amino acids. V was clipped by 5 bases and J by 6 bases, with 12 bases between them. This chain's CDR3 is CASSRWAGDTQYF. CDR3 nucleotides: TGTGCCAGCAGCCGGTGGGCCGGGGATACGCAGTATTTT.

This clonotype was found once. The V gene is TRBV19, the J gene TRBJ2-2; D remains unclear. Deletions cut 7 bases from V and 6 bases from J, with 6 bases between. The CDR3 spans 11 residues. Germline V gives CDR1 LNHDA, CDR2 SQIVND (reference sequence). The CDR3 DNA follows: TGTGCCAGTAAGGTGGCCGGGGAGCTGTTTTTT. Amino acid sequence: CASKVAGELFF.

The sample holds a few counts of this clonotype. Here the CDR3 DNA reads TGCAGTGCTGGATCGAACAGGGCCCGTTATAACACTGAAGCTTTCTTT. Its translation: CSAGSNRARYNTEAFF. The chain joins TRBV20-1 to TRBJ1-1; TRBD1 is a possible D gene (6 bases). CDR1 and CDR2 from the germline V gene are DFQATT and SNEGSKA (reference sequence). The CDR3 has 16 residues. The V and J ends lost 5 bases and 2 bases respectively, with 21 bases between them.

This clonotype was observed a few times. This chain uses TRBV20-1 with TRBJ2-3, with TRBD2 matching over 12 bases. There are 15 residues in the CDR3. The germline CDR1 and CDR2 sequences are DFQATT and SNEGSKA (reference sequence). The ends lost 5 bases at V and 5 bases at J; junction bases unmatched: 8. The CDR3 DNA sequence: TGCAGTGCTTCCGGACTAGCGGGGAGAATAGATACGCAGTATTTT. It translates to CSASGLAGRIDTQYF.

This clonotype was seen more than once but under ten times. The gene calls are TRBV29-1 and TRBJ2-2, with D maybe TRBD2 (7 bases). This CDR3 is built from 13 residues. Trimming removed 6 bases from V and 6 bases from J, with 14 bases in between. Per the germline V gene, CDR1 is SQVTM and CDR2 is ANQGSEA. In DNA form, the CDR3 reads TGCAGCGTCGAAAGGGGGGGGTCCGGGGAGCTGTTTTTT. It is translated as CSVERGGSGELFF.

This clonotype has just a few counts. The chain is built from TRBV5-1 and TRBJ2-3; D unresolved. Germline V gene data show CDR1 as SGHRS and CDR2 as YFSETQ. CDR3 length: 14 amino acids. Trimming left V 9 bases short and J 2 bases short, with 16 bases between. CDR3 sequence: CATRALPLTDTQYF. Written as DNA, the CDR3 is TGCGCCACCCGGGCCCTACCCCTCACAGATACGCAGTATTTT.

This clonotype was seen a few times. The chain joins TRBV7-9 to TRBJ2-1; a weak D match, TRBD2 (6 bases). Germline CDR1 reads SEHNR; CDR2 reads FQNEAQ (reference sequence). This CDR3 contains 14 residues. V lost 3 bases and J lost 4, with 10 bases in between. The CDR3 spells CASSFWGRYNEQFF. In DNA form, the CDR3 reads TGTGCCAGCAGCTTCTGGGGGAGGTACAATGAGCAGTTCTTC.

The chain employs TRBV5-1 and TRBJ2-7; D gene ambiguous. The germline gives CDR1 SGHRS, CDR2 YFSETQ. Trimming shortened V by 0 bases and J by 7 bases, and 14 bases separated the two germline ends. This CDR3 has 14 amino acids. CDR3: CASSLGGSSREQYF. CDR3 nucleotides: TGCGCCAGCAGCTTGGGGGGATCTTCACGGGAGCAGTACTTC.